These 17 T cell receptor beta chains came from one sample sequenced in a study of cytomegalovirus exposure and HLA in healthy donors. PCR employed 60 Vbeta and 13 Jbeta primers. The data were produced by immunoSEQ multiplex PCR, yet TCRdb's version contains in-frame clones alone and is incomplete. Altogether some 150,000 clones are present, about three quarters being singletons, with the ten largest covering about 1.6%. Sequencing was carried out using PBMCs. These TCRs come from a female donor in good health and CMV-seronegative.

The gene calls are TRBV28 and TRBJ1-1; 12 nucleotides agree with TRBD1. This CDR3 has 17 residues. The V gene end was trimmed by 6 bases and the J gene end by 3 bases; junction bases not matched to a gene: 11. Germline V gives CDR1 MDHEN, CDR2 SYDVKM. CDR3 coding DNA: TGTGCCAGCAGGACCCCGGGACAGGGGGCCGGGTACACTGAAGCTTTCTTT. As protein: CASRTPGQGAGYTEAFF. Together with reference TRBV28 and TRBJ1-1, the CDR3 gives the full variable domain: DVKVTQSSRYLVKRTGEKVFLECVQDMDHENMFWYRQDPGLGLRLIYFSYDVKMKEKGDIPEGYSVSREKKERFSLILESASTNQTSMYLCASRTPGQGAGYTEAFFGQGTRLTVV.

The chain joins TRBV5-1 to TRBJ1-3; 7 bases match TRBD1. V shed 0 bases and J 2 bases; nucleotides not matched to a gene: 11. This CDR3 is 18 amino acids long. Germline V lookup: CDR1 SGHRS, CDR2 YFSETQ. The CDR3 DNA reads as TGCGCCAGCAGCTTGGCGCCAGGGGGTAAGGTCCCTGGAAACACCATATATTTT. Protein: CASSLAPGGKVPGNTIYF.

The chain is built from TRBV27 and TRBJ1-1; 11 bases line up with TRBD1. The germline V gene has CDR1 MNHEY and CDR2 SMNVEV (reference sequence). V shed 5 bases, J shed 1 base, and the junction held 6 bases outside the gene matches. The CDR3 covers 16 residues. CDR3 residues: CASSGGTGGTNTEAFF. The CDR3 DNA sequence: TGTGCCAGCAGTGGTGGGACAGGGGGTACGAACACTGAAGCTTTCTTT.

This sequence joins TRBV6-1 and TRBJ1-4; D unresolved. Germline V CDR1 and CDR2: MNHNS, SASEGT. The CDR3 extends over 15 amino acids. Trimming took off 3 bases at V and 0 bases at J, with 8 bases between the two ends. CDR3 in DNA: TGTGCCAGCAGTGACAGTCTTTCAACTAATGAAAAACTGTTTTTT. Its translation is CASSDSLSTNEKLFF.

The chain is built from TRBV7-6 and TRBJ2-7, with D possibly TRBD2 on 7 matching bases. The V and J ends lost 1 base and 0 bases respectively, with 13 bases between them. This CDR3 is built from 16 residues. From germline, CDR1 is SGHVS and CDR2 FNYEAQ. The CDR3 region is CASSLGAGAISYEQYF. In DNA form, the CDR3 reads TGTGCCAGCAGCTTAGGGGCGGGGGCGATCTCCTACGAGCAGTACTTC.

This chain joins TRBV27 and TRBJ1-6, with unresolved D. V lost 3 bases and J lost 6, with 6 bases in between. This CDR3 has 13 residues. The germline V gene encodes CDR1 MNHEY and CDR2 SMNVEV (reference sequence). CDR3 protein: CASSLGANSPLHF. In DNA form, the CDR3 reads TGTGCCAGCAGTTTGGGAGCTAATTCACCCCTCCACTTT.

CDR3 protein: CASSQLATTRRNEQFF. The CDR3 DNA reads as TGTGCCAGCAGCCAACTAGCGACAACCCGGCGGAATGAGCAGTTCTTC. This rearrangement joins TRBV11-3 to TRBJ2-1; 7 nucleotides line up with TRBD2. J gave up 7 bases and V 5 bases, and 14 bases lay outside the gene matches. This CDR3 is 16 amino acids long. The germline V gene encodes CDR1 SGHNT and CDR2 YENEEA.

The V call is TRBV7-2, the J call TRBJ1-1, with 7 nucleotides matching TRBD1. The CDR3 loop spans 14 amino acids. CDR1 is SGHTA, CDR2 FQGNSA, per germline. V trimming: 2 bases; J trimming: 5 bases; junction bases outside the gene matches: 5. The DNA of the CDR3 is TGTGCCAGCAGCTTACGGAGGGGGCGGACTGAAGCTTTCTTT. Translated, it gives CASSLRRGRTEAFF.

The chain employs TRBV11-3 and TRBJ2-5; TRBD2 matches 9 bases. CDR3 length equals 13 residues. CDR1 is SGHNT and CDR2 is YENEEA in the germline V gene. V lost 5 bases to trimming and J lost 3 bases; unmatched junction nucleotides: 1. DNA for the CDR3: TGTGCCAGCAGCCGGACTAGCGAAGAGACCCAGTACTTC. Protein: CASSRTSEETQYF.

The rearrangement uses TRBV15 and TRBJ2-7; TRBD2 is a possible D gene (7 bases). V lost 0 bases to trimming and J lost 2 bases, with 14 bases between them. Germline V lookup: CDR1 LNHNV, CDR2 YYDKDF (reference sequence). The CDR3 has 16 amino acids. The CDR3 DNA reads as TGTGCCACCAGCAGAGATTTTGTAGGGGGGGCCTACGAGCAGTACTTC. It codes for CATSRDFVGGAYEQYF.

This chain uses TRBV28 with TRBJ2-1; a possible D gene is TRBD1 (5 bases). The CDR3 consists of 14 residues. CDR1 is MDHEN and CDR2 is SYDVKM in the germline V gene. The V and J ends lost 3 bases and 7 bases respectively, with 13 bases between them. CDR3 DNA sequence: TGTGCCAGCAGTTTTCGCCAGGGTATTAATGAGCAGTTCTTC. It translates to CASSFRQGINEQFF.

V usage is TRBV5-6 and J usage is TRBJ2-1; D is perhaps TRBD1 (6 bases). Germline-derived CDR1 and CDR2 are SGHDT and YYEEEE. The CDR3 is 11 amino acids. The V gene lost 4 bases and the J gene lost 7 bases, with 6 bases spanning the gap. The DNA of the CDR3 is TGTGCCAGCAGCGACAGGAATGAGCAGTTCTTC. Its protein product is CASSDRNEQFF.

V usage is TRBV19 and J usage is TRBJ2-7, with a tentative D call TRBD1 (6 bases). V lost 3 bases and J 1 base, leaving 13 bases between the germline ends. CDR3 length equals 15 residues. The germline V gene has CDR1 LNHDA and CDR2 SQIVND (reference sequence). The CDR3, as DNA: TGTGCCAGTAGTATGGGGCTGGACAGATCCTACGAGCAGTACTTC. Translation: CASSMGLDRSYEQYF.

The V and J genes are TRBV6-1 and TRBJ1-5; D might be TRBD1 (6 bases). Germline CDR1 is MNHNS and CDR2 is SASEGT. Deletions cut 6 bases from V and 6 bases from J, with 15 bases between. The CDR3 spans 14 residues. For the CDR3, the DNA is TGTGCCAGCAGCATGACAGGTTTTAGTCAGCCCCAGCATTTT. Translating it yields CASSMTGFSQPQHF.

V gene TRBV7-2 combines with J gene TRBJ1-2, with TRBD1 matching 9 bases. The CDR3 runs 13 residues. J was trimmed by 4 bases and V by 5 bases; bases with no gene match: 2. Germline CDR1 is SGHTA and CDR2 is FQGNSA. CDR3 protein: CASSQTGGYGYTF. The DNA for the CDR3 is TGTGCCAGCAGCCAGACAGGGGGCTATGGCTACACCTTC.

The rearrangement joins TRBV13 to TRBJ2-2; 10 nucleotides align to TRBD1. This CDR3 has 17 amino acids. Trimming cost V 5 bases and J 5 bases; bases outside gene matches: 11. The germline gives CDR1 PRHDT, CDR2 FYEKMQ (reference sequence). The CDR3 region has the DNA TGTGCCAGCAGCCCCCACCCGGGACAGGGGCTAACCGGGGAGCTGTTTTTT. Protein sequence: CASSPHPGQGLTGELFF. Complete variable domain (other parts from reference TRBV13 and TRBJ2-2): AAGVIQSPRHLIKEKRETATLKCYPIPRHDTVYWYQQGPGQDPQFLISFYEKMQSDKGSIPDRFSAQQFSDYHSELNMSSLELGDSALYFCASSPHPGQGLTGELFFGEGSRLTVL.

V is TRBV11-3 and J is TRBJ2-5, with 9 bases fitting TRBD2. This CDR3 has 18 amino acids. The V gene's germline CDR1 is SGHNT and CDR2 YENEEA. Germline trimming cut 2 bases from V and 2 bases from J; bases unmatched to any gene: 12. The chain's CDR3 is CASSLLTLLAGKQETQYF. CDR3 nucleotide sequence: TGTGCCAGCAGCTTACTTACCTTACTAGCGGGCAAGCAAGAGACCCAGTACTTC.